What follows are 30 T cell receptor beta chains derived from one specimen sequenced in a study of cytomegalovirus exposure and HLA in healthy donors. PCR was performed using 60 Vbeta and 13 Jbeta primers. The assay was immunoSEQ multiplex PCR, and TCRdb's table has in-frame clones only and misses some. Found here are around 190,000 clones, roughly 72% of them singletons; the top ten hold 1.5% to 2%. Sample: PBMCs. The receptors shown here come from a man aged 25 to 45 in good health and CMV-seronegative.

The rearrangement links TRBV18 to TRBJ1-1; the D gene is possibly TRBD1 (5 bases). Germline V gives CDR1 KGHSH, CDR2 LQKENI. This CDR3 is built from 13 residues. V was trimmed by 6 bases and J by 1 base, leaving 9 bases between them. The CDR3 here is CASSPQGNTEAFF. The CDR3 nucleotides are TGTGCCAGCTCTCCGCAGGGGAACACTGAAGCTTTCTTT.

The chain employs TRBV6-5 and TRBJ2-7; 7 bases are shared with TRBD1. The CDR3 is 14 residues long. Unmatched junction bases numbered 5, after V lost 2 bases and J lost 4 bases. Looked up from germline, CDR1 is MNHEY and CDR2 is SVGAGI. As DNA, the CDR3 is TGTGCCAGCAGTTACCTGCAGGGGGAGTACGAGCAGTACTTC. This translates into CASSYLQGEYEQYF.

This clone was counted between two and nine times. The chain joins TRBV25-1 to TRBJ2-2, with D possibly TRBD2 on 5 matching bases. V lost 4 bases and J lost 5, with 11 bases in between. The V gene's germline CDR1 is MGHDK and CDR2 SYGVNS. The CDR3 is made up of 14 amino acids. The CDR3 coding sequence is TGTGCCAGCAGTGGACGGGGTCCGACCGGGGAGCTGTTTTTT. Protein: CASSGRGPTGELFF.

The chain employs TRBV18 and TRBJ2-1; D is unresolved. The CDR3 loop spans 16 amino acids. The germline V gene has CDR1 KGHSH and CDR2 LQKENI. Trimming removed 2 bases from V and 3 bases from J, with 14 bases in between. The CDR3: CASSPVQAGGYNEQFF. The CDR3, as DNA: TGTGCCAGCTCACCAGTGCAAGCAGGTGGCTACAATGAGCAGTTCTTC.

The chain employs TRBV29-1 and TRBJ2-1; 9 bases map to TRBD2. Germline values: CDR1 SQVTM, CDR2 ANQGSEA. There are 15 residues in the CDR3. The J segment lost 7 bases and the V segment lost 2 bases, leaving 9 bases of the junction unmatched. CDR3 nucleotides: TGCAGCGTTGAATTCATGGAGCTAGCGGGAAATGAGCAGTTCTTC. This codes for CSVEFMELAGNEQFF.

The chain carries TRBV11-2 and TRBJ2-1; 7 bases line up with TRBD2. The length of the CDR3 is 17 residues. V shed 1 base and J 7 bases; nucleotides not matched to a gene: 13. Germline V gives CDR1 SGHAT, CDR2 FQNNGV. This chain's CDR3 is CASSLVGGSMGFNEQFF. The CDR3 DNA follows: TGTGCCAGCAGCTTAGTTGGCGGGAGTATGGGATTTAATGAGCAGTTCTTC.

The V and J genes are TRBV19 and TRBJ2-3, with 10 bases matching TRBD1. After removal of 2 bases from V and 3 bases from J, the junction contained 5 bases not matched to a gene. CDR3 length equals 16 residues. Germline V gene data show CDR1 as LNHDA and CDR2 as SQIVND (reference sequence). The CDR3 is CASSISGQGTTDTQYF. CDR3 bases: TGTGCCAGTAGTATATCGGGACAGGGGACGACAGATACGCAGTATTTT.

This chain uses TRBV27 with TRBJ1-1; 9 positions agree with TRBD1. Germline assignment: CDR1 MNHEY and CDR2 SMNVEV (reference sequence). After removal of 6 bases from V and 4 bases from J, the junction contained 6 bases not matched to a gene. This CDR3 contains 14 residues. CDR3 bases: TGTGCCAGCAGAACAGGGGGCGGCGGCACTGAAGCTTTCTTT. Translated: CASRTGGGGTEAFF.

V gene TRBV15 combines with J gene TRBJ2-3; 8 bases fit TRBD2. This CDR3 is built from 16 residues. V was pared by 1 base and J by 0 bases, with 3 bases of the junction left unmatched. Germline V CDR1 and CDR2: LNHNV, YYDKDF (reference sequence). CDR3 in DNA: TGTGCCACCAGCAGAGCGGCGGGGGGTAGCACAGATACGCAGTATTTT. It encodes CATSRAAGGSTDTQYF. The variable domain in full, with the rest retrieved from reference TRBV15 and TRBJ2-3, is DAMVIQNPRYQVTQFGKPVTLSCSQTLNHNVMYWYQQKSSQAPKLLFHYYDKDFNNEADTPDNFQSRRPNTSFCFLDIRSPGLGDTAMYLCATSRAAGGSTDTQYFGPGTRLTVL.

This rearrangement joins TRBV27 to TRBJ2-5; 10 bases are shared with TRBD1. The J call may not be correct, given that the DNA end is closer to TRBJ2-7. The CDR3 has 16 amino acids. CDR1 is MNHEY and CDR2 is SMNVEV in the germline V gene (reference sequence). The CDR3 DNA follows: TGTGCCAGCAGTTATGTCGGGACAGGGGAGTCCTACGAGCAGTACTTC. Protein: CASSYVGTGESYEQYF.

The chain couples TRBV2 to TRBJ1-3, with 7 bases identical to TRBD1. V lost 8 bases to trimming and J lost 0 bases; unmatched junction nucleotides: 10. This CDR3 has 16 amino acids. CDR1 is SNHLY, CDR2 FYNNEI, per germline. CDR3 DNA sequence: TGTGCCAGCGGAAGGGGGGACAGCCTCTCTGGAAACACCATATATTTT. Its protein product is CASGRGDSLSGNTIYF.

The chain links TRBV29-1 to TRBJ2-7; D uncertain. The CDR3 has 13 amino acids. Germline V lookup: CDR1 SQVTM, CDR2 ANQGSEA. Deletions cut 4 bases from V and 2 bases from J, with 12 bases between. CDR3 bases: TGCAGCGTTGTTAACAGAACCACCTACGAGCAGTACTTC. Translated: CSVVNRTTYEQYF.

This clone came up a few times. Other DNA sequences in the sample encode the same CDR3. This chain connects TRBV4-1 to TRBJ1-1; a weak D match, TRBD1 (6 bases). The germline V gene has CDR1 MGHRA and CDR2 YSYEKL. The CDR3 totals 15 residues. The V gene lost 1 base and the J gene lost 4 bases, with 13 bases spanning the gap. CDR3 sequence reads: CASSQAGGLGTEAFF. CDR3 in DNA: TGCGCCAGCAGCCAAGCGGGGGGGCTGGGCACTGAAGCTTTCTTT.

The rearrangement links TRBV6-1 to TRBJ1-2; 9 nucleotides align to TRBD1. Trimming at V came to 6 bases and at J to 4 bases, leaving 9 bases not matched to a gene. The CDR3 is 15 residues long. Germline V gives CDR1 MNHNS, CDR2 SASEGT. The CDR3 region is CASRLGTGPSYGYTF. The CDR3 DNA is TGTGCCAGCAGGCTGGGGACAGGGCCGAGCTATGGCTACACCTTC.

This clone was found once. The V gene is TRBV7-2, the J gene TRBJ2-7; D might be TRBD1 (5 bases). The V gene's germline CDR1 is SGHTA and CDR2 FQGNSA. CDR3 length: 13 amino acids. Between the trimmed V and J ends, which lost 5 bases and 5 bases, there was a span of 13 bases. The CDR3 sequence: CASSLPQGHEQYF. The CDR3 DNA is TGTGCCAGCAGCCTACCCCAGGGTCACGAGCAGTACTTC.

The chain employs TRBV25-1 and TRBJ2-5; tentative D call: TRBD2 (6 bases). Judging by the DNA end, TRBJ2-7 fits better; the J call may be wrong. Looked up from germline, CDR1 is MGHDK and CDR2 is SYGVNS. The CDR3 is made up of 14 amino acids. CDR3 DNA sequence: TGTGCCAGCAGCCCCGGCGGGGTAGTACACGAGCAGTACTTC. This gives the protein CASSPGGVVHEQYF.

The chain carries TRBV28 and TRBJ1-1; TRBD1 might be the D (6 bases). Per the germline V gene, CDR1 is MDHEN and CDR2 is SYDVKM. The CDR3 length is 14 residues. V was shortened by 5 bases and J by 7 bases, with 17 bases between the two germline ends. CDR3: CASSPGTLPIEAFF. The CDR3 DNA sequence: TGTGCCAGCAGTCCAGGGACACTCCCTATTGAAGCTTTCTTT.

The J gene is TRBJ1-1, the V gene TRBV28; the D gene is possibly TRBD1 (5 bases). Looked up from germline, CDR1 is MDHEN and CDR2 is SYDVKM. The ends were cut back, 7 bases at V and 4 bases at J, with 13 bases in the middle. The CDR3 is 13 amino acids. The CDR3, as DNA: TGTGCCAGCAACCGGCAGGGAGGCACTGAAGCTTTCTTT. The encoded protein is CASNRQGGTEAFF. Combining the CDR3 with reference TRBV28 and TRBJ1-1 gives the whole variable domain DVKVTQSSRYLVKRTGEKVFLECVQDMDHENMFWYRQDPGLGLRLIYFSYDVKMKEKGDIPEGYSVSREKKERFSLILESASTNQTSMYLCASNRQGGTEAFFGQGTRLTVV.

The chain joins TRBV4-2 to TRBJ2-4; D is uncertain. The CDR3 is 15 residues long. Trimming took off 1 base at V and 4 bases at J, with 11 bases between the two ends. Germline V gives CDR1 LGHNA, CDR2 YNFKEQ. The CDR3, as DNA: TGTGCCAGCAGCCAAGGTGGTCCGGAGAAAAACATTCAGTACTTC. It specifies CASSQGGPEKNIQYF.

The V gene is TRBV10-2, the J gene TRBJ2-2; D is possibly TRBD1 (5 bases). Deletions cut 3 bases from V and 3 bases from J, with 5 bases between. The CDR3 spans 13 residues. CDR1 is WSHSY and CDR2 is SAAADI in the germline V gene. CDR3 nucleotide sequence: TGCGCCAGCAGTGACAGGGACACCGGGGAGCTGTTTTTT. This encodes CASSDRDTGELFF.

The chain joins TRBV5-6 to TRBJ2-3; 10 bases fit TRBD2. This CDR3 comprises 17 residues. Germline CDR1 SGHDT, CDR2 YYEEEE. The V segment lost 1 base and the J segment 0 bases; nucleotides outside the gene matches: 5. Written as DNA, the CDR3 is TGTGCCAGCAGCTTGCCGGAGCGGGAGGGGAGCACAGATACGCAGTATTTT. This codes for CASSLPEREGSTDTQYF.

The J gene is TRBJ1-1, the V gene TRBV30; 7 bases map to TRBD1. V lost 4 bases to trimming and J lost 0 bases; unmatched junction nucleotides: 5. The germline V gene encodes CDR1 GTSNPN and CDR2 SVGIG (reference sequence). The CDR3 runs to 14 residues. CDR3 sequence: CAWTQGYMNTEAFF. The CDR3 bases are TGTGCCTGGACACAGGGGTACATGAACACTGAAGCTTTCTTT.

The V and J genes are TRBV11-3 and TRBJ2-7, with 7 bases lining up with TRBD1. The CDR3 length is 13 residues. The V segment lost 5 bases and the J segment 2 bases; nucleotides outside the gene matches: 3. Germline lookup yields CDR1 SGHNT and CDR2 YENEEA. This chain's CDR3 is CASSLTGAYEQYF. In DNA, the CDR3 is TGTGCCAGCAGCCTCACAGGGGCCTACGAGCAGTACTTC.

This chain connects TRBV27 to TRBJ2-1; 8 bases line up with TRBD2. The germline CDR1 and CDR2 sequences are MNHEY and SMNVEV (reference sequence). The J segment lost 5 bases and the V segment lost 10 bases, leaving 16 bases of the junction unmatched. This CDR3 comprises 16 residues. Written as DNA, the CDR3 is TGTGCCACCTCATCCCGGGGGGGAGTCAGGGACAATGAGCAGTTCTTC. Translated, it gives CATSSRGGVRDNEQFF.

The V and J genes are TRBV30 and TRBJ2-2; no reliable D call. The CDR3 contains 12 residues. The germline V and J ends were trimmed by 4 bases and 2 bases, with 5 bases remaining between them. In germline, CDR1 is GTSNPN, CDR2 SVGIG (reference sequence). The CDR3 reads CAWNRNTGELFF. CDR3 DNA sequence: TGTGCCTGGAACAGAAACACCGGGGAGCTGTTTTTT.

This rearrangement joins TRBV7-9 to TRBJ1-2, with 8 nucleotides matching TRBD1. The V and J ends lost 1 base and 4 bases, in that order; junction bases with no gene match: 2. The CDR3 consists of 14 residues. From germline, CDR1 is SEHNR and CDR2 FQNEAQ (reference sequence). The CDR3 loop reads CASSLVGTGYGYTF. DNA of the CDR3: TGTGCCAGCAGCTTAGTCGGGACAGGCTATGGCTACACCTTC. Based on the CDR3 plus reference TRBV7-9 and TRBJ1-2, the full variable domain is DTGVSQNPRHKITKRGQNVTFRCDPISEHNRLYWYRQTLGQGPEFLTYFQNEAQLEKSRLLSDRFSAERPKGSFSTLEIQRTEQGDSAMYLCASSLVGTGYGYTFGSGTRLTVV.

This clone was counted only a few times. The chain recombines TRBV30 with TRBJ1-2; possibly TRBD1 for D (5 bases). Germline CDR1 GTSNPN, CDR2 SVGIG (reference sequence). CDR3 size: 13 residues. The V end was cut by 2 bases, the J end by 8 bases, with 15 bases between. This CDR3 reads CAWSQVGGGGYTF. In nucleotides, the CDR3 is TGTGCCTGGAGTCAGGTCGGGGGTGGAGGCTACACCTTC. The full variable domain, completed using reference TRBV30 and TRBJ1-2, is SQTIHQWPATLVQPVGSPLSLECTVEGTSNPNLYWYRQAAGRGLQLLFYSVGIGQISSEVPQNLSASRPQDRQFILSSKKLLLSDSGFYLCAWSQVGGGGYTFGSGTRLTVV.

The chain combines TRBV7-9 with TRBJ1-1; D perhaps matches TRBD1 (5 bases). The CDR3 length is 14 residues. Trimming removed 3 bases at V and 1 base at J, with 9 bases between. Germline V CDR1 and CDR2: SEHNR, FQNEAQ (reference sequence). The CDR3 DNA follows: TGTGCCAGCAGCTTTACAGGAGAGAACACTGAAGCTTTCTTT. Translated: CASSFTGENTEAFF.

This clone has only a few counts. The rearrangement joins TRBV7-8 to TRBJ2-7, with 9 nucleotides matching TRBD2. This CDR3 contains 15 residues. Germline trimming cut 2 bases from V and 1 base from J; bases unmatched to any gene: 3. From germline, CDR1 is SGHVS and CDR2 FQNEAQ. CDR3 loop: CASSLRAGGSYEQYF. In DNA, the CDR3 is TGTGCCAGCAGCTTAAGAGCGGGAGGATCCTACGAGCAGTACTTC.

The chain carries TRBV11-2 and TRBJ2-1; 13 nucleotides line up with TRBD2. The V segment lost 1 base and the J segment 9 bases; nucleotides outside the gene matches: 9. CDR3 length equals 17 residues. Germline V gene lookup returns CDR1 SGHAT and CDR2 FQNNGV. In nucleotides, the CDR3 is TGTGCCAGCAGCTTAGTCGTGACTAGCGGGAGGTTCGCTGAGCAGTTCTTC. Residues: CASSLVVTSGRFAEQFF.